The source of this T cell receptor (beta chain) is a study of shared clonotypes between healthy human individuals. Study as a whole: Each donor contributed plates that comprised three CD4 naive, three CD4 memory, two CD8 naive and one CD8 memory.

Study-wide points: Represented diversity (both genetic and exposure-history) was limited by the small number of donors. The sampled material consisted only of blood, and tissue repertoires are likely to differ. The sharing of 5% to 5.5% of naive CD4 clonotypes was seen across a handful of donors.

Produced via immunoSEQ multiplex PCR; TCRdb's table is partial and in-frame only. The top ten clones hold about 16% of a sample with about 320,000 clones, around 87% of them seen once. The ends were cut back, 8 bases at V and 0 bases at J, with 14 bases in the middle. This CDR3 has 15 amino acids. Germline V gene sequence: CDR1 MDHEN, CDR2 SYDVKM. Worth noting for this clone: Its antigen remains unknown.

The sequence was obtained from a man aged 18 to 29 in good health. Sequenced: memory CD8+ T cells sorted from blood. Subset given: CD45RO+ cells pooled with CCR7-negative TemRA cells. V usage is TRBV28 and J usage is TRBJ1-5; perhaps TRBD1 as D (5 bases). The CDR3 DNA reads TGTGCCAGCGACCACGGGGGATATAGCAATCAGCCCCAGCATTTT. Protein: CASDHGGYSNQPQHF.